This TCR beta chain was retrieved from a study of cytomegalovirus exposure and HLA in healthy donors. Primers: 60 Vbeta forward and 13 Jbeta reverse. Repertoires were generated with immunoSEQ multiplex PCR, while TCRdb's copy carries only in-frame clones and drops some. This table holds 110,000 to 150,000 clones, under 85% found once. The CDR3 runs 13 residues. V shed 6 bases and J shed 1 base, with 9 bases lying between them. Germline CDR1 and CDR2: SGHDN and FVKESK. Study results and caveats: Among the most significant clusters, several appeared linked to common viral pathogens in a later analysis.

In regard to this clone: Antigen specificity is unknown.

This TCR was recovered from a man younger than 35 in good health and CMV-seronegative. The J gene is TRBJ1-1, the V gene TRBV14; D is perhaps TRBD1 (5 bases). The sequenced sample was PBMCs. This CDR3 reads CASRGAGNTEAFF. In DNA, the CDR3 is TGTGCCAGCAGAGGGGCAGGGAACACTGAAGCTTTCTTT.